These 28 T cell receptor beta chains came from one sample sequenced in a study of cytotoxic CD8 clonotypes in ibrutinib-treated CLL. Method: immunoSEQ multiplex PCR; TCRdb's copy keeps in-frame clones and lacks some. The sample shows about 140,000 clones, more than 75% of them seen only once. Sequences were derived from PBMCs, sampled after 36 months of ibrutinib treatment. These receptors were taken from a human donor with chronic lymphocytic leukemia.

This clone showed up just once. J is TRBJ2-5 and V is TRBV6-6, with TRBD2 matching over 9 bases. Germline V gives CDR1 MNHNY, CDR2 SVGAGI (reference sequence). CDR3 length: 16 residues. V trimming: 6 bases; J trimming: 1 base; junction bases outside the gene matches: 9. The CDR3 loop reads CASSSSGRAIQETQYF. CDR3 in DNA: TGTGCCAGCAGCAGTAGCGGGAGAGCAATCCAAGAGACCCAGTACTTC.

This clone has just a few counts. CDR3 DNA: TGTGCCAGCAGTGACGGGACACGTGGCTATGGCTACACCTTC. Protein: CASSDGTRGYGYTF. This chain joins TRBV2 and TRBJ1-2; a possible D gene is TRBD1 (6 bases). Germline V gene sequence: CDR1 SNHLY, CDR2 FYNNEI. Deletions cut 3 bases from V and 4 bases from J, with 12 bases between. The CDR3 contains 14 residues. Full variable domain (remainder filled in from reference TRBV2 and TRBJ1-2): EPEVTQTPSHQVTQMGQEVILRCVPISNHLYFYWYRQILGQKVEFLVSFYNNEISEKSEIFDDQFSVERPDGSNFTLKIRSTKLEDSAMYFCASSDGTRGYGYTFGSGTRLTVV.

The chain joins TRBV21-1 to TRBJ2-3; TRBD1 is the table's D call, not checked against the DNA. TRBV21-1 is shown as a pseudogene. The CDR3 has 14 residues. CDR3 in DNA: TGTGCCATCCCCGGGACAGGGAAAGCGGATACGCAGTATTTT. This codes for CAIPGTGKADTQYF.

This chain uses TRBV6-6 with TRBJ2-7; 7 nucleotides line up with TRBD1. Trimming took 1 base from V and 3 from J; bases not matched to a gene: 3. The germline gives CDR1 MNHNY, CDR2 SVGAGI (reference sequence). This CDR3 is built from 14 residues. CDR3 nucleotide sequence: TGTGCCAGCAGTTACTTTCGGACAGGCTACGAGCAGTACTTC. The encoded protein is CASSYFRTGYEQYF.

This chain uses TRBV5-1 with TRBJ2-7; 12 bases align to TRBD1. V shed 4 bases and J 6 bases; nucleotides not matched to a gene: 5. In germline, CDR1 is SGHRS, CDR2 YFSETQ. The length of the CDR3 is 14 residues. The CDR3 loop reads CASSAGTGGLEQYF. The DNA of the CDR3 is TGCGCCAGCAGCGCCGGGACAGGGGGCCTCGAGCAGTACTTC.

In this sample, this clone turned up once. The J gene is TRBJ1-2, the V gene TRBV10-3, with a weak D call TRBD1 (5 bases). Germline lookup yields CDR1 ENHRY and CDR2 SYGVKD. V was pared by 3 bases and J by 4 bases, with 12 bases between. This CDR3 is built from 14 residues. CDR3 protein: CAISESQGGYGYTF. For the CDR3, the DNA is TGTGCCATCAGTGAAAGTCAGGGTGGCTATGGCTACACCTTC.

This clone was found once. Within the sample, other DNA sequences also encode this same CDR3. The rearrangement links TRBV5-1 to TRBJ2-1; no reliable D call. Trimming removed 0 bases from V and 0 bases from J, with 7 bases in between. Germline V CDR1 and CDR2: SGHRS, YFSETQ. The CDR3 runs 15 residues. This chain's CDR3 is CASSLAVSSYNEQFF. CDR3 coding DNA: TGCGCCAGCAGCTTGGCTGTGAGCTCCTACAATGAGCAGTTCTTC.

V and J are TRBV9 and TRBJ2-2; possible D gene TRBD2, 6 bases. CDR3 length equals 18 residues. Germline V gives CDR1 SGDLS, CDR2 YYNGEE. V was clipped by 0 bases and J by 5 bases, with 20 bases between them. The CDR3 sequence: CASSVEGFEREWTGELFF. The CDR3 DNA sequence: TGTGCCAGCAGCGTAGAGGGCTTCGAACGGGAGTGGACCGGGGAGCTGTTTTTT.

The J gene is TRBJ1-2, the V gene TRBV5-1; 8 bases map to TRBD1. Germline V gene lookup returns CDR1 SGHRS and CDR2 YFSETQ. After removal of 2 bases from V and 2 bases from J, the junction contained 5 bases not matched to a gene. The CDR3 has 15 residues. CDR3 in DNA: TGCGCCAGCAGCTTCTGGCAGGGGGCGAACTATGGCTACACCTTC. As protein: CASSFWQGANYGYTF.

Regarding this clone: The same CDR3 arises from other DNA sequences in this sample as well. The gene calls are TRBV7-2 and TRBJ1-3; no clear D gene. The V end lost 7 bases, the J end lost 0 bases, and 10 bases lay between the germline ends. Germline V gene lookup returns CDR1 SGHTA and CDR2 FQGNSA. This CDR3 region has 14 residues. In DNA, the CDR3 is TGTGCCAGCACCCCCTGGGTCTCTGGAAACACCATATATTTT. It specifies CASTPWVSGNTIYF.

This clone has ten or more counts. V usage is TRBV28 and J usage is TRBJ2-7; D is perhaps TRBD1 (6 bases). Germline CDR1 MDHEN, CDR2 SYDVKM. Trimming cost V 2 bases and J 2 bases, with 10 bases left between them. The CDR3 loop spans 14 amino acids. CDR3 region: CASSLGPGAYEQYF. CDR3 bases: TGTGCCAGCAGTTTAGGGCCAGGGGCCTACGAGCAGTACTTC.

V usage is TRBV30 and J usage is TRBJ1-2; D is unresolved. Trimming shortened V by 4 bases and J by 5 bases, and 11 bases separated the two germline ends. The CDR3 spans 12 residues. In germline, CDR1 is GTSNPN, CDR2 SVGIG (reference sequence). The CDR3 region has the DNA TGTGCCTGGACTGTACAGCTGTATGGCTACACCTTC. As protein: CAWTVQLYGYTF.

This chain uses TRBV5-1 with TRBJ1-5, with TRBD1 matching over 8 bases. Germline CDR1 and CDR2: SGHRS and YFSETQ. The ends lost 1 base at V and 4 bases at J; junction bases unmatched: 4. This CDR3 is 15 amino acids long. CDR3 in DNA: TGCGCCAGCAGCTTGATGACAGGGGAAAATCAGCCCCAGCATTTT. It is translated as CASSLMTGENQPQHF.

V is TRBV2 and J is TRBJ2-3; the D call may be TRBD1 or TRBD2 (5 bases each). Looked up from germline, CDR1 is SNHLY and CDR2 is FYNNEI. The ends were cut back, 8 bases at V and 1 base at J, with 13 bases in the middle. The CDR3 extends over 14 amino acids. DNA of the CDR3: TGTGCCAGCGGGGGAAAGTGGGGCACAGATACGCAGTATTTT. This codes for CASGGKWGTDTQYF.

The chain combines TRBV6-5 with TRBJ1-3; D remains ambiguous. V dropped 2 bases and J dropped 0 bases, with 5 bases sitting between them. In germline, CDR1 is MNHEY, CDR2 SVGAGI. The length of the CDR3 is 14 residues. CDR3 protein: CASSYESSGNTIYF. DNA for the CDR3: TGTGCCAGCAGTTACGAGTCCTCTGGAAACACCATATATTTT.

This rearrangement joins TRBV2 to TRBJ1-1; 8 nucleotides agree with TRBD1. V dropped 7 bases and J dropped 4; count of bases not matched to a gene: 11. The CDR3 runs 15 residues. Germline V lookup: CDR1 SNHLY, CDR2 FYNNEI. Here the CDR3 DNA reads TGTGCCAGCACGGGGACAGGTGAAAAAATCACTGAAGCTTTCTTT. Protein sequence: CASTGTGEKITEAFF.

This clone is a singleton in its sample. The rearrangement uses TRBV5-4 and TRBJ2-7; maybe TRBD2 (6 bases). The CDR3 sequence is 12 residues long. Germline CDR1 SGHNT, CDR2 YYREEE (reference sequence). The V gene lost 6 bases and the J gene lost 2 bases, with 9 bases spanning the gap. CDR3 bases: TGTGCCAGCATGGGGGGTACCTACGAGCAGTACTTC. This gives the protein CASMGGTYEQYF. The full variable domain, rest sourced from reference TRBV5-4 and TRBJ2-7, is ETGVTQSPTHLIKTRGQQVTLRCSSQSGHNTVSWYQQALGQGPQFIFQYYREEENGRGNFPPRFSGLQFPNYSSELNVNALELDDSALYLCASMGGTYEQYFGPGTRLTVT.

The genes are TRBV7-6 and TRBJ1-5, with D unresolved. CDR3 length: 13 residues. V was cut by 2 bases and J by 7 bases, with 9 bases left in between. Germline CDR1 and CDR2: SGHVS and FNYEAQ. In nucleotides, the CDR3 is TGTGCCAGCAGCTTACTTGAGACCCAGCCCCAGCATTTT. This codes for CASSLLETQPQHF.

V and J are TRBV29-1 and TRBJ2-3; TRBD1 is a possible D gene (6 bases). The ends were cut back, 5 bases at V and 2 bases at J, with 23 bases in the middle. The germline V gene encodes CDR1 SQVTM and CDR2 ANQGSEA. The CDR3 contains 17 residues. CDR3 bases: TGCAGCGTTATGGGGAGACAGGCAGGGTCGGACACAGATACGCAGTATTTT. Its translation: CSVMGRQAGSDTDTQYF.

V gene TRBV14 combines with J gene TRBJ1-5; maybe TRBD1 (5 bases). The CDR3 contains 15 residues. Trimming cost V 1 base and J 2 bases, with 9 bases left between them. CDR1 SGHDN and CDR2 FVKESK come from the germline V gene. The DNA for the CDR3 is TGTGCCAGCAGCCAAGGCCAGGGTGGCAATCAGCCCCAGCATTTT. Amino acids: CASSQGQGGNQPQHF.

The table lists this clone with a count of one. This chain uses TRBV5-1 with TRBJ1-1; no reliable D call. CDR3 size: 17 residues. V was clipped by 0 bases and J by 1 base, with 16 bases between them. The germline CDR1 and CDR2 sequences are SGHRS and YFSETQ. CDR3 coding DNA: TGCGCCAGCAGCTTGGTCCCACAAGGGAGGCCGAACACTGAAGCTTTCTTT. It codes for CASSLVPQGRPNTEAFF. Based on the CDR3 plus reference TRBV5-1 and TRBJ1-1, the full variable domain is KAGVTQTPRYLIKTRGQQVTLSCSPISGHRSVSWYQQTPGQGLQFLFEYFSETQRNKGNFPGRFSGRQFSNSRSEMNVSTLELGDSALYLCASSLVPQGRPNTEAFFGQGTRLTVV.

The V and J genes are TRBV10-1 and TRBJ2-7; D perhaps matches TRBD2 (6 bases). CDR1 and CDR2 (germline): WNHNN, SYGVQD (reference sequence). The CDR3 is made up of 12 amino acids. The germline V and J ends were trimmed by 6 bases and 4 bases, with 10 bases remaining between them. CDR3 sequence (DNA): TGCGCCAGCAGCGAGACTAGTTACGAGCAGTACTTC. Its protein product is CASSETSYEQYF.

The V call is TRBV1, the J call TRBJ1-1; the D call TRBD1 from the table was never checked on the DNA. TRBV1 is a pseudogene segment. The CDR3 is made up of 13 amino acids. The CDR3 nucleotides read TGCACCAGCAGCCAAGCCAGGAACACTGAAGCTTTCTTT. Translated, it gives CTSSQARNTEAFF.

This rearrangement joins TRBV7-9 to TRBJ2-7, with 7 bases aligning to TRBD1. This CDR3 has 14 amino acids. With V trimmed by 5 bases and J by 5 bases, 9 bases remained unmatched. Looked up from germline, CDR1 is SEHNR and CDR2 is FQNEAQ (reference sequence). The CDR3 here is CASSPDREKNEQYF. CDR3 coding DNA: TGTGCCAGCAGCCCCGACAGGGAAAAAAACGAGCAGTACTTC.

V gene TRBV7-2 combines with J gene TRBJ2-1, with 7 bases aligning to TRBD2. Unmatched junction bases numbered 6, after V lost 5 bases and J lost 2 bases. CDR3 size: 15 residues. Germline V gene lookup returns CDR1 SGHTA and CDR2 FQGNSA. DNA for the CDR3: TGTGCCAGCAGCCCGGCGCTAGCGGCCTACAATGAGCAGTTCTTC. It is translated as CASSPALAAYNEQFF. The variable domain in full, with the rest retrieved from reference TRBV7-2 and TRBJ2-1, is GAGVSQSPSNKVTEKGKDVELRCDPISGHTALYWYRQSLGQGLEFLIYFQGNSAPDKSGLPSDRFSAERTGGSVSTLTIQRTQQEDSAVYLCASSPALAAYNEQFFGPGTRLTVL.

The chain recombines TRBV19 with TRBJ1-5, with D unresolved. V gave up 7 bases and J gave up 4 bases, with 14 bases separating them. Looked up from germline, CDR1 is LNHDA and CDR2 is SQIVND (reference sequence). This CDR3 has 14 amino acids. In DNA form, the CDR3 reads TGTGCCAGTATGGGTCCCCACCGGAATCAGCCCCAGCATTTT. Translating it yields CASMGPHRNQPQHF.

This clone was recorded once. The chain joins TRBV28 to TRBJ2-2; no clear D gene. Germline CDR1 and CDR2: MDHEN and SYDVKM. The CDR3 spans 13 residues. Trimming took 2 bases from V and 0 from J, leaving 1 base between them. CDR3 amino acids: CASSLPNTGELFF. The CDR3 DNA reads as TGTGCCAGCAGTTTACCGAACACCGGGGAGCTGTTTTTT. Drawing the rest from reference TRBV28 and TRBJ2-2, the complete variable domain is DVKVTQSSRYLVKRTGEKVFLECVQDMDHENMFWYRQDPGLGLRLIYFSYDVKMKEKGDIPEGYSVSREKKERFSLILESASTNQTSMYLCASSLPNTGELFFGEGSRLTVL.

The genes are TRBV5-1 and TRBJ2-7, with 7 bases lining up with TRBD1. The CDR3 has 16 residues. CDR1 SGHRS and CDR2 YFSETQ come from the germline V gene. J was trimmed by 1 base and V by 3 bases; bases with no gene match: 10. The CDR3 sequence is CASSSSTGAVSYEQYF. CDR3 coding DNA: TGCGCCAGCAGCTCCTCCACAGGGGCGGTATCCTACGAGCAGTACTTC. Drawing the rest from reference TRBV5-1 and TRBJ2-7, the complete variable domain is KAGVTQTPRYLIKTRGQQVTLSCSPISGHRSVSWYQQTPGQGLQFLFEYFSETQRNKGNFPGRFSGRQFSNSRSEMNVSTLELGDSALYLCASSSSTGAVSYEQYFGPGTRLTVT.